This T cell receptor beta chain was found in a study of CD8+ T cells in alopecia areata. RNA, once extracted, was reverse transcribed into cDNA for use as the sequencing template. Data came from immunoSEQ multiplex PCR; TCRdb stores just in-frame clones and leaves some out. The table shows 120,000 or so clones, with about 46% occurring only once. The specimen sequenced was NKG2D-low CD8+ T cells sorted from blood. This receptor was taken from a human donor with alopecia areata.

The DNA of the CDR3 is TGTGCCAGCACCGAGCTAGACCAAGAGACCCAGTACTTC. It codes for CASTELDQETQYF. J is TRBJ2-5 and V is TRBV7-9; no firm D call. This CDR3 is 13 amino acids long. V lost 7 bases and J lost 0, with 9 bases in between. Germline lookup yields CDR1 SEHNR and CDR2 FQNEAQ (reference sequence). Variable domain in full (rest from reference TRBV7-9 and TRBJ2-5): DTGVSQNPRHKITKRGQNVTFRCDPISEHNRLYWYRQTLGQGPEFLTYFQNEAQLEKSRLLSDRFSAERPKGSFSTLEIQRTEQGDSAMYLCASTELDQETQYFGPGTRLLVL.